This TCR beta chain was observed in a study of cytomegalovirus exposure and HLA in healthy donors. The PCR contained 60 Vbeta and 13 Jbeta primers. Libraries were prepared by immunoSEQ multiplex PCR; TCRdb keeps only in-frame clonotypes and omits some of them. There are about 45,000 clones in the sample; about two thirds occur only once, and roughly 3.2% lies in the top ten. The CDR3 spans 15 residues. The germline gives CDR1 SGHRS, CDR2 YFSETQ. J gave up 5 bases and V 3 bases, and 9 bases lay outside the gene matches. The origin of this receptor is a woman under 40 in good health and CMV-seronegative. This chain joins TRBV5-1 and TRBJ2-5; 8 bases map to TRBD2. The sample taken for sequencing was PBMCs. CDR3 residues: CASSWGVGLAETQYF. CDR3 DNA sequence: TGCGCCAGCAGCTGGGGAGTAGGACTAGCCGAGACCCAGTACTTC.